Below, 24 T cell receptor beta chains from the same sample are listed, as sequenced in a study of blood T cells in healthy people across ages. A second PCR of about 7 to 12 cycles used a sample-barcoded 5' primer and a J-beta primer mix. One entry per CDR3 protein results from TCRdb running MiXCR on the 5' RACE reads. The data contain roughly 800,000 distinct CDR3 sequences, roughly 64% of them singletons. Sequenced: blood. The receptors stem from a man aged 25 to 45 in good health.

This chain uses TRBV12-3 or TRBV12-4 with TRBJ2-2, with D possibly TRBD2 on 6 matching bases. There are 16 residues in the CDR3. The V end lost 5 bases, the J end lost 4 bases, and 17 bases lay between the germline ends. The CDR3, as DNA: TGTGCCAGCAGTAACCGGCCAGCGGGCCTCACCGGGGAGCTGTTTTTT. It encodes CASSNRPAGLTGELFF.

This chain uses TRBV7-9 with TRBJ2-7; a possible D gene is TRBD1 (6 bases). CDR1 SEHNR and CDR2 FQNEAQ come from the germline V gene (reference sequence). CDR3 size: 14 residues. Trimming removed 5 bases from V and 2 bases from J, with 13 bases in between. The CDR3 is CASSHPQGPYEQYF. The CDR3 DNA reads TGTGCCAGCAGCCACCCACAGGGTCCCTACGAGCAGTACTTC.

The chain carries TRBV7-2 and TRBJ2-5, with TRBD2 as a possible D gene (6 bases). CDR3 length equals 14 residues. V dropped 1 base and J dropped 11 bases, with 17 bases sitting between them. Germline values: CDR1 SGHTA, CDR2 FQGNSA. CDR3: CASSLDVGGREQYF. CDR3 in DNA: TGTGCCAGCAGCTTAGATGTGGGAGGAAGGGAGCAGTACTTC. Supplemented by reference TRBV7-2 and TRBJ2-5, the full variable domain reads GAGVSQSPSNKVTEKGKDVELRCDPISGHTALYWYRQSLGQGLEFLIYFQGNSAPDKSGLPSDRFSAERTGGSVSTLTIQRTQQEDSAVYLCASSLDVGGREQYFGPGTRLLVL.

This chain joins TRBV29-1 and TRBJ2-6; TRBD2 is a possible D gene (6 bases). CDR3 size: 16 residues. Per germline, CDR1 SQVTM and CDR2 ANQGSEA. Trimming removed 4 bases at V and 0 bases at J, with 13 bases between. The CDR3 region is CSVAGEHDSGANVLTF. CDR3 DNA: TGCAGCGTTGCGGGGGAGCACGACTCTGGGGCCAACGTCCTGACTTTC.

In its sample, this clonotype was seen many times. The chain joins TRBV25-1 to TRBJ2-3; 9 bases agree with TRBD1. This CDR3 region has 17 residues. Trimming at V came to 3 bases and at J to 3 bases, leaving 10 bases not matched to a gene. Germline CDR1 reads MGHDK; CDR2 reads SYGVNS. As DNA, the CDR3 is TGTGCCAGCAGTGATTGGGAGGGGGACAGGGTAACAGATACGCAGTATTTT. Its protein is CASSDWEGDRVTDTQYF.

The J gene is TRBJ2-3, the V gene TRBV4-2; 13 positions match TRBD2. The V gene's germline CDR1 is LGHNA and CDR2 YNFKEQ. The CDR3 runs 16 residues. V shed 0 bases, J shed 4 bases, and the junction held 1 base outside the gene matches. CDR3: CASSQETSGGADTQYF. DNA of the CDR3: TGTGCCAGCAGCCAAGAAACTAGCGGGGGGGCAGATACGCAGTATTTT.

The V gene is TRBV6-2 or TRBV6-3, the J gene TRBJ1-2; D remains unclear. The CDR3 sequence is 14 residues long. Trimming cost V 7 bases and J 0 bases, with 12 bases left between them. The V gene's germline CDR1 is MNHEY and CDR2 SVGEGT. CDR3 sequence reads: CASKADPPNYGYTF. CDR3 bases: TGTGCCAGCAAAGCGGACCCGCCTAACTATGGCTACACCTTC.

In its sample, this clonotype was seen many times. The chain carries TRBV10-3 and TRBJ1-1; D gene ambiguous. Trimming left V 4 bases short and J 5 bases short, with 14 bases between. Germline CDR1 and CDR2: ENHRY and SYGVKD. The CDR3 extends over 14 amino acids. This chain's CDR3 is CAISGSQLETEAFF. In nucleotides, the CDR3 is TGTGCCATCAGTGGTTCGCAACTGGAAACTGAAGCTTTCTTT.

The chain recombines TRBV3-1 with TRBJ1-1; D possibly corresponds to TRBD1 (6 bases). Trimming shortened V by 4 bases and J by 5 bases, and 11 bases separated the two germline ends. This CDR3 has 13 amino acids. Germline CDR1 LGHDT, CDR2 YNNKEL (reference sequence). The CDR3 here is CASSRARGTEAFF. In nucleotides, the CDR3 is TGTGCCAGCAGCCGAGCCAGGGGAACTGAAGCTTTCTTT.

The chain employs TRBV5-1 and TRBJ2-1; no reliable D call. V was cut by 7 bases and J by 2 bases, with 7 bases left in between. CDR1 SGHRS and CDR2 YFSETQ come from the germline V gene. The CDR3 is 12 amino acids. Here the CDR3 reads CASGITYNEQFF. The CDR3 DNA sequence: TGCGCCAGCGGAATTACCTACAATGAGCAGTTCTTC.

This chain joins TRBV7-9 and TRBJ2-5; TRBD1 might be the D (7 bases). The CDR3 length is 15 residues. CDR1 and CDR2 (germline): SEHNR, FQNEAQ (reference sequence). Trimming stripped 5 bases from V and 3 bases from J, with 16 bases between. In nucleotides, the CDR3 is TGTGCCAGCAGCCAACGCGGGACAGCCAAAGAGACCCAGTACTTC. Translation gives CASSQRGTAKETQYF.

The rearrangement links TRBV4-2 to TRBJ1-5; D may be TRBD1 (5 bases). Germline V gene lookup returns CDR1 LGHNA and CDR2 YNFKEQ. Trimming left V 4 bases short and J 0 bases short, with 10 bases between. The CDR3 contains 15 residues. CDR3 sequence reads: CASSPTDYSNQPQHF. Written as DNA, the CDR3 is TGTGCCAGCAGCCCGACAGACTATAGCAATCAGCCCCAGCATTTT.

The V and J genes are TRBV20-1 and TRBJ2-1, with D possibly being TRBD1 or TRBD2 (6 bases each). Germline V gene sequence: CDR1 DFQATT, CDR2 SNEGSKA (reference sequence). Trimming removed 7 bases at V and 8 bases at J, with 18 bases between. The CDR3 runs 13 residues. Here the CDR3 DNA reads TGCAGTGTAACCGGGGGCCTTGGGGATGAGCAGTTCTTC. Translation gives CSVTGGLGDEQFF.

This clonotype was found many times. The rearrangement uses TRBV20-1 and TRBJ2-1, with a possible D match to TRBD1 (7 bases). Germline V CDR1 and CDR2: DFQATT, SNEGSKA (reference sequence). The CDR3 consists of 14 residues. Trimming took 6 bases from V and 5 from J, leaving 17 bases between them. CDR3 nucleotides: TGCAGTGCCACTTCCGGGGGACAGAACAATGAGCAGTTCTTC. Translated, it gives CSATSGGQNNEQFF.

This clonotype came up a few times. The chain has TRBV29-1 and TRBJ1-1; maybe TRBD1 (5 bases). V was cut by 7 bases and J by 7 bases, with 13 bases left in between. The CDR3 has 11 amino acids. Germline CDR1 SQVTM, CDR2 ANQGSEA. The CDR3 reads CSGGTDIEAFF. In nucleotides, the CDR3 is TGCAGCGGAGGGACCGACATTGAAGCTTTCTTT.

This chain links TRBV7-9 with TRBJ2-4, with no clear D. Trimming pared 4 bases from V and 13 bases from J, leaving 26 bases between. This CDR3 comprises 16 residues. Per germline, CDR1 SEHNR and CDR2 FQNEAQ (reference sequence). The CDR3 DNA sequence: TGTGCCAGCAGCTCGTTCGGGCTTCGTCGGTCTCCGGAGCAGTACTTC. This translates into CASSSFGLRRSPEQYF.

The rearrangement joins TRBV3-1 to TRBJ2-5; possibly TRBD2 for D (6 bases). With the DNA end fitting TRBJ2-7 better, the J assignment may be wrong. The CDR3 has 15 residues. Germline CDR1 and CDR2: LGHDT and YNNKEL (reference sequence). CDR3 bases: TGTGCCAGCAGCCTAACGGGGGATTTGTCCTACGAGCAGTACTTC. The encoded protein is CASSLTGDLSYEQYF.

The chain links TRBV19 to TRBJ2-3, with TRBD2 matching 10 bases. This CDR3 spans 14 amino acids. J was trimmed by 8 bases and V by 3 bases; bases with no gene match: 5. CDR1 and CDR2 from the germline V gene are LNHDA and SQIVND (reference sequence). DNA for the CDR3: TGTGCCAGTAGTATGTCTAGCGGGAGCGCTACGCAGTATTTT. Its translation: CASSMSSGSATQYF.

The chain combines TRBV5-1 with TRBJ2-1; D perhaps matches TRBD1 (5 bases). The CDR3 length is 15 residues. V lost 1 base, J lost 12 bases, and 20 bases lay in between. Per the germline V gene, CDR1 is SGHRS and CDR2 is YFSETQ. Here the CDR3 DNA reads TGCGCCAGCAGCTTGCGGGCGGACGATCGTACAGGGCAGTTCTTC. Translating gives CASSLRADDRTGQFF.

The rearrangement links TRBV5-1 to TRBJ2-6; 12 positions agree with TRBD2. Germline V gives CDR1 SGHRS, CDR2 YFSETQ. The length of the CDR3 is 17 residues. V trimming: 5 bases; J trimming: 4 bases; junction bases outside the gene matches: 7. In nucleotides, the CDR3 is TGCGCCAGCAGTTCGGGGACTAGCGGGTCCGGGGCCAACGTCCTGACTTTC. Encoded protein: CASSSGTSGSGANVLTF.

This clonotype has more than one count but fewer than ten. The J gene is TRBJ2-6, the V gene TRBV3-1; D gene unclear. V gave up 7 bases and J gave up 0 bases, with 13 bases separating them. The CDR3 extends over 16 amino acids. From germline, CDR1 is LGHDT and CDR2 YNNKEL (reference sequence). This CDR3 reads CASTGAAFSGANVLTF. For the CDR3, the DNA is TGTGCCAGCACAGGTGCAGCTTTCTCTGGGGCCAACGTCCTGACTTTC.

CDR3 amino acids: CSVEDLSERYGYTF. CDR3 nucleotides: TGCAGCGTTGAAGATCTTTCTGAAAGATATGGCTACACCTTC. The chain is built from TRBV29-1 and TRBJ1-2; D unresolved. V lost 0 bases and J 5 bases, leaving 13 bases between the germline ends. This CDR3 has 14 amino acids. CDR1 and CDR2 from the germline V gene are SQVTM and ANQGSEA.

The rearrangement uses TRBV6-6 and TRBJ2-1; possible D gene TRBD2, 7 bases. The J call is uncertain, as TRBJ2-7 better fits the DNA end. This CDR3 is built from 17 residues. Germline V gene sequence: CDR1 MNHNY, CDR2 SVGAGI (reference sequence). CDR3 in DNA: TGTGCCAGCAGCACCATGGGGAGGGGGAGTGGATACAATGAGCAGTACTTC. Its protein product is CASSTMGRGSGYNEQYF.

A few counts support this clonotype. J is TRBJ2-3 and V is TRBV29-1, with 7 bases aligning to TRBD2. In germline, CDR1 is SQVTM, CDR2 ANQGSEA. Trimming took 7 bases from V and 11 from J; bases not matched to a gene: 15. The length of the CDR3 is 13 residues. The CDR3 reads CSAKRGTASGQYF. CDR3 bases: TGCAGCGCCAAAAGAGGAACCGCTAGCGGGCAGTATTTT.